This TCR beta chain was documented in a study of CD8+CD57+ T cells in acquired aplastic anemia. Findings and caveats of the study: Patients and controls had in common 25 to 30 CD8+ CDR3 sequences.

Details on this clonotype: Its cognate antigen is unknown.

Trimming took 6 bases from V and 8 from J; bases not matched to a gene: 13. This CDR3 has 15 residues. From germline, CDR1 is SNHLY and CDR2 FYNNEI. For CDR3 and TCR beta VDJ profiling, genomic DNA was the template used. MiXCR was run by TCRdb on the reads, yielding one entry per CDR3 protein. Here the sample spans 300,000 or so distinct CDR3 sequences, roughly 59% being singletons. All sequencing subjects had displayed CD8+CD57+ cell expansion on flow cytometry. With no exception, the patients had severe acquired aplastic anemia. Untreated patients provided the blood samples, with no therapy given before sampling.

Input material: sorted CD4+, CD8+, or CD8+CD57+ T cells (not recorded which) from PBMCs. The genes are TRBV2 and TRBJ2-3; TRBD2 matches at 8 bases. The receptor was isolated from a human donor with aplastic anemia. This CDR3 reads CASSLTSGREGTQYF. The CDR3 DNA follows: TGTGCCAGCAGCTTGACCAGCGGGAGAGAGGGTACGCAGTATTTT.